These 5 T cell receptor beta chains share one sample of origin, sequenced in a study of blood T cell repertoires in COVID-19. The method was immunoSEQ multiplex PCR; TCRdb's version includes in-frame clones alone and lacks a portion of them. The sample has more than 60,000 clones, roughly 89% seen once. Sequenced material: peripheral blood. The receptors stem from a woman older than 75 with active or convalescent COVID-19.

The V call is TRBV7-2, the J call TRBJ2-1; D not resolved. Trimming shortened V by 1 base and J by 1 base, and 8 bases separated the two germline ends. CDR3 length: 15 amino acids. Germline V gene sequence: CDR1 SGHTA, CDR2 FQGNSA. This CDR3 is CASSLEGGSYNEQFF. CDR3 nucleotides: TGTGCCAGCAGCTTAGAAGGCGGTTCCTACAATGAGCAGTTCTTC.

This chain connects TRBV6-5 to TRBJ1-4; D unclear. The CDR3 extends over 14 amino acids. Per the germline V gene, CDR1 is MNHEY and CDR2 is SVGAGI. The V and J ends lost 5 bases and 4 bases respectively, with 11 bases between them. The CDR3, as DNA: TGTGCCAGCAGTAAAACCCAGATTAATGAAAAACTGTTTTTT. Translation: CASSKTQINEKLFF.

This CDR3 reads CASSLGGTNYGYTF. In DNA form, the CDR3 reads TGTGCCAGCAGCTTAGGAGGGACTAACTATGGCTACACCTTC. The chain is built from TRBV7-2 and TRBJ1-2, with D unclear. This CDR3 is built from 14 residues. In germline, CDR1 is SGHTA, CDR2 FQGNSA. V was trimmed by 1 base and J by 0 bases, leaving 6 bases between them.

The gene calls are TRBV10-3 and TRBJ1-2, with D perhaps TRBD1 (5 bases). Germline CDR1 and CDR2: ENHRY and SYGVKD. CDR3 length equals 13 residues. The V and J ends lost 7 bases and 2 bases respectively, with 11 bases between them. DNA for the CDR3: TGTGCCATCACCGCGGACATCAACTATGGCTACACCTTC. It specifies CAITADINYGYTF.

V and J are TRBV5-1 and TRBJ1-6, with 7 bases matching TRBD1. V was pared by 0 bases and J by 7 bases, with 4 bases of the junction left unmatched. Germline V lookup: CDR1 SGHRS, CDR2 YFSETQ. CDR3 length: 15 residues. The CDR3 protein is CASSLEGQANSPLHF. CDR3 nucleotide sequence: TGCGCCAGCAGCTTGGAAGGACAGGCGAATTCACCCCTCCACTTT.